The source of this T cell receptor (beta chain) is a study of cytomegalovirus exposure and HLA in healthy donors. On this clone: Its specificity is not known.

The PCR employed 60 Vbeta primers together with 13 Jbeta primers. Original data processing: As a later analysis found, there were 60 million to 90 million unique TCR beta chains, of which roughly 11 million were shared. The data were produced by immunoSEQ multiplex PCR, yet TCRdb's version contains in-frame clones alone and is incomplete. The DNA was the basis for D and trimming; V, J and clone size are from that table. Of about 200,000 clones listed, about 80% are singletons. V lost 4 bases and J 11 bases, leaving 14 bases between the germline ends. CDR3 size: 11 residues. The V gene's germline CDR1 is SQVTM and CDR2 ANQGSEA. Study observations and caveats: Reported performance of the classifier showed diagnosis of cytomegalovirus status with high specificity and sensitivity. Beyond CMV serostatus, there was no information to go on about immune exposure. Testing in vitro showed a few CMV-associated chains specific for CMV antigens.

This sequence joins TRBV29-1 and TRBJ1-1; D is possibly TRBD1 (5 bases). The clonotype comes from a girl aged 10-17 years in good health and CMV-seronegative. The sequenced sample consisted of PBMCs. The CDR3 sequence is CSVVQGTRAFF. The CDR3 nucleotides are TGCAGCGTTGTCCAGGGTACCCGGGCTTTCTTT.